These 19 T cell receptor beta chains were all obtained from the same sample, sequenced in a study of glioma-infiltrating T cells after dendritic cell vaccination. Sequencing was performed with immunoSEQ multiplex PCR; in TCRdb, only in-frame clones are kept and a portion is missing. The sample lists around 58,000 clones; more than 75% were seen once. The material was blood, obtained before dendritic cell vaccination. The receptors shown here come from a human donor with glioblastoma.

This clone was seen only a few times. This chain uses TRBV27 with TRBJ1-6; the D is unclear. V was trimmed by 3 bases and J by 6 bases, leaving 3 bases between them. The CDR3 spans 12 residues. Germline CDR1 reads MNHEY; CDR2 reads SMNVEV (reference sequence). CDR3 coding DNA: TGTGCCAGCAGTTTCTCTAATTCACCCCTCCACTTT. Translated: CASSFSNSPLHF.

This clone was recorded only once. The chain couples TRBV28 to TRBJ2-7, with D tentatively TRBD1 (5 bases). CDR3 size: 12 residues. Between the trimmed V and J ends, which lost 6 bases and 4 bases, there was a span of 10 bases. Germline V CDR1 and CDR2: MDHEN, SYDVKM. The CDR3 nucleotides are TGTGCCAGCAGGCTCGACAGTTACGAGCAGTACTTC. This sequence encodes CASRLDSYEQYF.

The chain couples TRBV9 to TRBJ2-3; D is possibly TRBD2 (5 bases). CDR3 length: 16 residues. The germline V gene encodes CDR1 SGDLS and CDR2 YYNGEE. The V and J ends lost 0 bases and 2 bases respectively, with 13 bases between them. As DNA, the CDR3 is TGTGCCAGCAGCGTAGGTCTTAGCGCCTCCACAGATACGCAGTATTTT. Encoded protein: CASSVGLSASTDTQYF.

The rearrangement links TRBV18 to TRBJ1-6; D unresolved. V lost 6 bases to trimming and J lost 5 bases, with 11 bases between them. Per the germline V gene, CDR1 is KGHSH and CDR2 is LQKENI. This CDR3 has 14 residues. CDR3 sequence (DNA): TGTGCCAGCTCCCCTACGCCCGATAATTCACCCCTCCACTTT. This gives the protein CASSPTPDNSPLHF.

This clone was seen only a few times. The chain carries TRBV6-7 and TRBJ2-5; 8 bases map to TRBD2. The DNA end is more similar to TRBJ2-7, so the J call may be wrong. TRBV6-7 qualifies as an ORF whose function is uncertain. This CDR3 comprises 21 residues. The CDR3 sequence is CASSYSIGPRDPGLGSYEQYF. Written as DNA, the CDR3 is TGTGCCAGCAGTTACTCGATAGGACCGCGCGACCCGGGACTAGGTTCCTACGAGCAGTACTTC.

The chain uses TRBV6-4 and TRBJ2-1; TRBD1 matches at 9 bases. This CDR3 is 15 amino acids long. The ends lost 7 bases at V and 7 bases at J; junction bases unmatched: 11. The germline V gene has CDR1 MRHNA and CDR2 SNTAGT. Here the CDR3 DNA reads TGTGCCAGCATTACACCGGGACAGGGTAGGAATGAGCAGTTCTTC. Its protein is CASITPGQGRNEQFF.

The chain couples TRBV28 to TRBJ1-1, with TRBD1 matching 9 bases. The CDR3 sequence is 15 residues long. Germline trimming cut 2 bases from V and 3 bases from J; bases unmatched to any gene: 4. Germline V lookup: CDR1 MDHEN, CDR2 SYDVKM. CDR3 sequence reads: CASSLSGQGYTEAFF. The CDR3 DNA reads TGTGCCAGCAGTTTAAGCGGACAGGGGTACACTGAAGCTTTCTTT. The variable domain in full, with the rest retrieved from reference TRBV28 and TRBJ1-1, is DVKVTQSSRYLVKRTGEKVFLECVQDMDHENMFWYRQDPGLGLRLIYFSYDVKMKEKGDIPEGYSVSREKKERFSLILESASTNQTSMYLCASSLSGQGYTEAFFGQGTRLTVV.

This sequence joins TRBV19 and TRBJ2-7; 9 nucleotides match TRBD1. This CDR3 region has 14 residues. Germline V gene lookup returns CDR1 LNHDA and CDR2 SQIVND (reference sequence). V lost 3 bases and J lost 0; bases outside the gene matches: 0. CDR3 loop: CASSMDRGSYEQYF. The CDR3 DNA sequence: TGTGCCAGTAGTATGGACAGGGGCTCCTACGAGCAGTACTTC.

The chain has TRBV25-1 and TRBJ2-3, with 7 bases that match TRBD1. The germline V gene has CDR1 MGHDK and CDR2 SYGVNS. V was pared by 6 bases and J by 2 bases, with 2 bases of the junction left unmatched. There are 13 residues in the CDR3. CDR3 sequence reads: CASRGQHTDTQYF. CDR3 coding DNA: TGTGCCAGCAGGGGACAGCACACAGATACGCAGTATTTT.

The genes are TRBV4-1 and TRBJ2-1; maybe TRBD1 (6 bases). The ends were cut back, 1 base at V and 5 bases at J, with 15 bases in the middle. This CDR3 comprises 16 residues. Germline-derived CDR1 and CDR2 are MGHRA and YSYEKL. CDR3 DNA: TGCGCCAGCAGCCAAGCCCGGGGCAGGGGTAACAATGAGCAGTTCTTC. Its translation: CASSQARGRGNNEQFF.

This rearrangement joins TRBV14 to TRBJ2-1; 14 nucleotides match TRBD2. J was trimmed by 7 bases and V by 4 bases; bases with no gene match: 9. The CDR3 has 17 residues. The germline V gene has CDR1 SGHDN and CDR2 FVKESK. The DNA of the CDR3 is TGTGCCAGCAGCCCCCGACTAGCGGGGGGGCCTCGGAATGAGCAGTTCTTC. Protein sequence: CASSPRLAGGPRNEQFF.

This rearrangement joins TRBV10-2 to TRBJ1-1; 7 bases agree with TRBD1. Germline values: CDR1 WSHSY, CDR2 SAAADI. This CDR3 region has 11 residues. The ends lost 7 bases at V and 6 bases at J; junction bases unmatched: 2. The CDR3 loop reads CASIQGAEAFF. CDR3 coding DNA: TGCGCCAGCATTCAGGGGGCTGAAGCTTTCTTT.

V gene TRBV2 combines with J gene TRBJ2-2; TRBD1 agrees at 7 bases. Per the germline V gene, CDR1 is SNHLY and CDR2 is FYNNEI. V dropped 2 bases and J dropped 0; count of bases not matched to a gene: 3. The CDR3 has 16 residues. CDR3 amino acids: CASSERGPANTGELFF. The CDR3 bases are TGTGCCAGCAGTGAAAGGGGGCCCGCGAACACCGGGGAGCTGTTTTTT.

The chain is built from TRBV2 and TRBJ2-5; a weak D match, TRBD1 (6 bases). Germline V CDR1 and CDR2: SNHLY, FYNNEI. The germline V and J ends were trimmed by 10 bases and 10 bases, with 7 bases remaining between them. The CDR3 runs 8 residues. This CDR3 reads CATGDQYF. CDR3 in DNA: TGTGCCACAGGGGACCAGTACTTC.

This clone came up many times. The CDR3, as DNA: TGTGCCAGCAGCCCGAAGGACAGGGCGGGCTACGAGCAGTACTTC. It yields the protein CASSPKDRAGYEQYF. The chain employs TRBV7-8 and TRBJ2-7; 8 bases map to TRBD1. The V gene's germline CDR1 is SGHVS and CDR2 FQNEAQ. The CDR3 sequence is 15 residues long. The V and J ends lost 5 bases and 3 bases, in that order; junction bases with no gene match: 9.

The genes are TRBV28 and TRBJ2-3; the D gene is possibly TRBD2 (6 bases). The CDR3 length is 13 residues. In germline, CDR1 is MDHEN, CDR2 SYDVKM. V lost 8 bases and J 4 bases, leaving 13 bases between the germline ends. CDR3 sequence: CASRGTIPDTQYF. In DNA, the CDR3 is TGTGCCAGCCGGGGGACCATCCCAGATACGCAGTATTTT.

The chain uses TRBV6-1 and TRBJ1-5, with TRBD1 matching 7 bases. This CDR3 spans 14 amino acids. Germline assignment: CDR1 MNHNS and CDR2 SASEGT. J was trimmed by 7 bases and V by 6 bases; bases with no gene match: 9. The CDR3 DNA follows: TGTGCCAGCAGAAGCGGACAGGTAGCGCAGCCCCAGCATTTT. It encodes CASRSGQVAQPQHF.

The chain recombines TRBV5-1 with TRBJ2-5, with a tentative D call TRBD2 (5 bases). Germline V lookup: CDR1 SGHRS, CDR2 YFSETQ. CDR3 length: 13 amino acids. V was shortened by 4 bases and J by 2 bases, with 9 bases between the two germline ends. CDR3 coding DNA: TGCGCCAGCAGCCCCCGGGGACAAGAGACCCAGTACTTC. This sequence encodes CASSPRGQETQYF. The complete variable domain, with remaining parts taken from reference TRBV5-1 and TRBJ2-5, reads KAGVTQTPRYLIKTRGQQVTLSCSPISGHRSVSWYQQTPGQGLQFLFEYFSETQRNKGNFPGRFSGRQFSNSRSEMNVSTLELGDSALYLCASSPRGQETQYFGPGTRLLVL.

Written as DNA, the CDR3 is TGTGCCAGCAGTTTCAGTACAGGGGAGAGCGAGCAGTACTTC. Translation: CASSFSTGESEQYF. V and J are TRBV28 and TRBJ2-7, with 7 positions matching TRBD1. Germline CDR1 reads MDHEN; CDR2 reads SYDVKM. This CDR3 has 14 residues. After removal of 3 bases from V and 6 bases from J, the junction contained 8 bases not matched to a gene.